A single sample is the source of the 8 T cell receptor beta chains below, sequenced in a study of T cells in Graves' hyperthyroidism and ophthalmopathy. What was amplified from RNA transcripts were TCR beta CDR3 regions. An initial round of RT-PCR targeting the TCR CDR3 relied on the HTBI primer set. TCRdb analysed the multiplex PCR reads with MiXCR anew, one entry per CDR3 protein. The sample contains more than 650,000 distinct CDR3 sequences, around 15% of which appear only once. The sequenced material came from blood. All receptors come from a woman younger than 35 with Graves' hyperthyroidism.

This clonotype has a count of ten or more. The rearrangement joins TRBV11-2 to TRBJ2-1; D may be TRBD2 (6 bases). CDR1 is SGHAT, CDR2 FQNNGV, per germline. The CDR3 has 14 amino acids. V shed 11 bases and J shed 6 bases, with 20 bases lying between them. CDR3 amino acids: CAATPSGLSNEQFF. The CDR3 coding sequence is TGTGCCGCAACACCGTCGGGACTCAGCAATGAGCAGTTCTTC.

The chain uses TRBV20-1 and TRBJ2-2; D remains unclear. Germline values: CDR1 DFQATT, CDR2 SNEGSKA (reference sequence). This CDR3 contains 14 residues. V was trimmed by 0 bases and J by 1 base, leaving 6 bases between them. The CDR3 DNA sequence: TGCAGTGCTAGAGATCAGGAGAACACCGGGGAGCTGTTTTTT. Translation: CSARDQENTGELFF.

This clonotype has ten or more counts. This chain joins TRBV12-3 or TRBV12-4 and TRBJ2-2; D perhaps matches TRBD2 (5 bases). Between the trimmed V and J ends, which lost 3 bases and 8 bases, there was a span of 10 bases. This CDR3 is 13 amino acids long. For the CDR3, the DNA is TGTGCCAGCAGTTTTTCGACGGGAGGGGAGCTGTTTTTT. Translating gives CASSFSTGGELFF.

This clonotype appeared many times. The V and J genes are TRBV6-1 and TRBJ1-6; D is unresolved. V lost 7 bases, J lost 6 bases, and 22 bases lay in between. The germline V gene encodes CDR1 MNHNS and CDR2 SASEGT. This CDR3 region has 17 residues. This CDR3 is CASNPNLGQRLNSPLHF. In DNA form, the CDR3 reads TGTGCCAGCAATCCGAATTTGGGCCAAAGGCTTAATTCACCCCTCCACTTT.

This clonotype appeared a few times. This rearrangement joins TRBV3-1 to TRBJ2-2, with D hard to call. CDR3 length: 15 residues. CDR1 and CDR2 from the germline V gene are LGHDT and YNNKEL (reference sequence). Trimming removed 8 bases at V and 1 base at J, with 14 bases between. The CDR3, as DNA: TGTGCCAGCCTGAAAGGGAATCAGAACACCGGGGAGCTGTTTTTT. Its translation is CASLKGNQNTGELFF.

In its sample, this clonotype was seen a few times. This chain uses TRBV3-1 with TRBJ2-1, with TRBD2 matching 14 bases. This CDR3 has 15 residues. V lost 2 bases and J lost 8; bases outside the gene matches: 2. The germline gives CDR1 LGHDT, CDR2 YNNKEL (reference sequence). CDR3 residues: CASSQRTSGRYEQFF. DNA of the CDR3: TGTGCCAGCAGCCAACGGACTAGCGGGAGGTATGAGCAGTTCTTC.

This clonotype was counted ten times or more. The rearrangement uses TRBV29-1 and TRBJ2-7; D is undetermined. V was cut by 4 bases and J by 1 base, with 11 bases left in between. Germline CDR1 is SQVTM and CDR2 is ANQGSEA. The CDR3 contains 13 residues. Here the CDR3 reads CSVVDVKSYEQYF. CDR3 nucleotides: TGCAGCGTTGTTGACGTTAAGTCCTACGAGCAGTACTTC.

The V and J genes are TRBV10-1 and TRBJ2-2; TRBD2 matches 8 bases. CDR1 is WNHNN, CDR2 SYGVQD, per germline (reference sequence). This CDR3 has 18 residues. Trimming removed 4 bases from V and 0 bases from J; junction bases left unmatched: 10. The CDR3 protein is CASSAYKRGLANTGELFF. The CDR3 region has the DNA TGCGCCAGCAGTGCCTATAAGCGGGGACTAGCGAACACCGGGGAGCTGTTTTTT.